The 3 T cell receptor beta chains presented below share a single source sample, sequenced in a study of T-cell memory formation after mild COVID-19 (dated by TCRdb to about 2021). Libraries were constructed by 5' RACE. Sequencing used an Illumina NovaSeq 6000. TCRdb reprocessed the public reads (quality trimming at Q25 with fastp, clone calling with MiXCR) and kept in-frame beta chains. Merged by CDR3 protein, the rows form single entries marked with the most common genes and DNA. The sample yields roughly 580,000 distinct CDR3 sequences; about a sixth were counted once. The ten top clones hold around 12% of the sample. Sequencing used PBMCs or a T cell subset sorted from them (not recorded which). The source is an adult woman who had mild COVID-19 (a few samples of this study predate the infection). The sample titles of this study are shuffled in the database, so cell type and time point are left out; the donor was told from shared clones.

The genes are TRBV7-6 and TRBJ2-7; 8 nucleotides match TRBD2. CDR1 is SGHVS, CDR2 FNYEAQ, per germline. V was clipped by 2 bases and J by 7 bases; unmatched bases: 7. The CDR3 length is 14 residues. CDR3 loop: CASSLRGGRREQYF. As DNA, the CDR3 is TGTGCCAGCAGCTTACGGGGGGGGAGGCGAGAGCAGTACTTC.

This clonotype has only a few counts. The chain is built from TRBV29-1 and TRBJ1-6, with 12 nucleotides matching TRBD1. V gave up 7 bases and J gave up 8 bases; unmatched junction bases: 9. Germline CDR1 and CDR2: SQVTM and ANQGSEA. The CDR3 is made up of 15 amino acids. This chain's CDR3 is CSAKGTGGLDSPLHF. The CDR3 bases are TGCAGCGCGAAGGGGACAGGGGGCCTTGATTCACCCCTCCACTTT.

In its sample, this clonotype was seen once. The chain employs TRBV5-6 and TRBJ2-5; 8 positions agree with TRBD1. Per the germline V gene, CDR1 is SGHDT and CDR2 is YYEEEE. The CDR3 is 14 residues long. Unmatched junction bases numbered 6, after V lost 3 bases and J lost 5 bases. CDR3 amino acids: CASSYRQGSETQYF. The CDR3 coding sequence is TGTGCCAGCAGCTACCGACAGGGGTCGGAGACCCAGTACTTC.